Reported below is one T cell receptor beta chain. Its antigen is not identified. Donors were Caucasian adults residing in Nashville, Tennessee, USA. This entry is derived from a study of shared clonotypes between healthy human individuals. Findings of the study overall: Apart from blood, nothing was sampled; tissue repertoires likely differ. Naive subsets generally had larger estimated richness than memory subsets. It was observed that 5% to 6.5% of naive CD4 clonotypes were shared across a handful of donors.

The data were produced by immunoSEQ multiplex PCR, yet TCRdb's version contains in-frame clones alone and is incomplete. The sample lists fewer than 1.8 million clones, around 98.5% occurring once. V lost 6 bases, J lost 4 bases, and 9 bases lay in between. CDR3 size: 12 residues. Germline lookup yields CDR1 MDHEN and CDR2 SYDVKM. The sequenced sample consisted of naive CD4+ T cells sorted from blood. As for subset: CD45RA+ positively selected. V gene TRBV28 combines with J gene TRBJ1-1; perhaps TRBD1 as D (6 bases). This receptor was obtained from a man aged 30-40 years in good health. The CDR3 DNA is TGTGCCAGCAGCCAGGGGCCCACTGAAGCTTTCTTT. As protein: CASSQGPTEAFF. Drawing the rest from reference TRBV28 and TRBJ1-1, the complete variable domain is DVKVTQSSRYLVKRTGEKVFLECVQDMDHENMFWYRQDPGLGLRLIYFSYDVKMKEKGDIPEGYSVSREKKERFSLILESASTNQTSMYLCASSQGPTEAFFGQGTRLTVV.